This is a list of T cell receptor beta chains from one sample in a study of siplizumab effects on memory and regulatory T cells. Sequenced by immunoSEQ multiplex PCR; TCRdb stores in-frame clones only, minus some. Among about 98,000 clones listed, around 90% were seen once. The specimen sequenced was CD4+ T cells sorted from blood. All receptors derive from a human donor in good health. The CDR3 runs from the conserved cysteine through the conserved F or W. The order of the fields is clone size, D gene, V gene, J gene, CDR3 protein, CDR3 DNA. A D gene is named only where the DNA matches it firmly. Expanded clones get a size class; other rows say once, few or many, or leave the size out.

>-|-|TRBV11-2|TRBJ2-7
CASSLDSAYYEQYF
TGTGCCAGCAGCTTGGACAGTGCCTACTACGAGCAGTACTTC
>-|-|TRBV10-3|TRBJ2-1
CAISGQPGDEQFF
TGTGCCATCAGTGGACAACCCGGGGATGAGCAGTTCTTC
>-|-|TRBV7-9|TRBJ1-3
CASSLYSGGPSGNTIYF
TGTGCCAGCAGCTTGTACTCAGGTGGACCCTCTGGAAACACCATATATTTT
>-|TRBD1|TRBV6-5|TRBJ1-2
CASSYGGQGYGYTF
TGTGCCAGCAGTTACGGGGGACAGGGCTATGGCTACACCTTC
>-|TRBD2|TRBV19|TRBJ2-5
CASRRTSGQETQYF
TGTGCCAGTAGGCGGACTAGCGGGCAAGAGACCCAGTACTTC
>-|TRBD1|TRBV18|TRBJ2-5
CASSPTGGETQYF
TGTGCCAGCTCCCCGACAGGGGGGGAGACCCAGTACTTC
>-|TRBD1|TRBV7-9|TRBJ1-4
CASSSPIPGTGYEKLFF
TGTGCCAGCAGCTCGCCCATTCCCGGGACAGGGTACGAAAAACTGTTTTTT
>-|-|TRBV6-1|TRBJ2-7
CASSGKLGDIYEQYF
TGTGCCAGCAGTGGGAAGCTTGGGGACATCTACGAGCAGTACTTC
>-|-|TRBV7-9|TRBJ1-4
CASSLIGVIGEKLFF
TGTGCCAGCAGCTTAATTGGGGTGATAGGTGAAAAACTGTTTTTT
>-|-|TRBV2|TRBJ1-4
CASSEDRGGEKLFF
TGTGCCAGCAGTGAGGACCGGGGAGGTGAAAAACTGTTTTTT
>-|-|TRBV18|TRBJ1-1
CASSPISVRGNTEAFF
TGTGCCAGCTCACCAATCAGTGTTCGGGGGAACACTGAAGCTTTCTTT
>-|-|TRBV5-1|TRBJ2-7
CASSLETGSYEQYF
TGCGCCAGCAGCTTGGAAACAGGGTCCTACGAGCAGTACTTC
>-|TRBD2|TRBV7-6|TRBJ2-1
CASSLAPLAGAINEQFF
TGTGCCAGCAGCTTAGCGCCGCTAGCGGGAGCGATCAATGAGCAGTTCTTC
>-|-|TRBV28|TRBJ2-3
CASGNRRTQYF
TGTGCCAGCGGGAACAGGAGGACGCAGTATTTT
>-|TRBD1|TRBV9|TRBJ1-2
CASSVAGQSYYGYTF
TGTGCCAGCAGCGTAGCGGGACAGTCCTACTATGGCTACACCTTC
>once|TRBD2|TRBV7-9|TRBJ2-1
CASSRVSGRAEAHNEQFF
TGTGCCAGCAGTCGAGTTAGCGGGAGGGCCGAGGCCCACAATGAGCAGTTCTTC
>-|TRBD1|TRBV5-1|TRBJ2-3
CASSKTGPDTQYF
TGCGCCAGCAGCAAGACAGGGCCAGATACGCAGTATTTT
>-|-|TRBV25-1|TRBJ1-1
CASTPRGRSTEAFF
TGTGCCAGCACGCCCCGGGGTAGGAGCACTGAAGCTTTCTTT
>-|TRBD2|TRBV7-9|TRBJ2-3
CASSSLAGGSTDTQYF
TGTGCCAGCAGCTCTTTAGCGGGAGGTAGCACAGATACGCAGTATTTT
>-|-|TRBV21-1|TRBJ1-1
CASSLRYLNTEAFF
TGTGCCAGCAGCCTTAGGTACCTGAACACTGAAGCTTTCTTT
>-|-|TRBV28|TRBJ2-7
CASSLWGTGPNSYEQYF
TGTGCCAGCAGTTTATGGGGTACGGGACCAAATAGCTACGAGCAGTACTTC
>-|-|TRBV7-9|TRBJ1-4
CASSSGTNIRIKLFF
TGTGCCAGCAGCTCCGGAACCAACATTCGTATAAAACTGTTTTTT
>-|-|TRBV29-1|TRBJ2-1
CSVEDTDEQFF
TGCAGCGTTGAGGACACCGATGAGCAGTTCTTC
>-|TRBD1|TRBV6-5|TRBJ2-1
CASRRTGNNEQFF
TGTGCCAGCAGGAGGACAGGTAACAATGAGCAGTTCTTC
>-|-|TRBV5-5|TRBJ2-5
CASSFVEETQYF
TGTGCCAGCAGCTTTGTGGAAGAGACCCAGTACTTC
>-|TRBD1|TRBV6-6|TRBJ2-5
CASRGQGGETQYF
TGTGCCAGCAGGGGACAGGGTGGAGAGACCCAGTACTTC
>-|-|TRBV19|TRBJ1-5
CASSIEAQRPHQPQHF
TGTGCCAGTAGTATTGAGGCCCAAAGGCCCCATCAGCCCCAGCATTTT
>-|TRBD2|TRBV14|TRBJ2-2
CASSHLREGAGELFF
TGTGCCAGCAGCCATCTCCGGGAGGGGGCCGGGGAGCTGTTTTTT
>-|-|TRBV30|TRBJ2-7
CAYDPDGLYEQYF
TGTGCTTATGATCCGGACGGATTATACGAGCAGTACTTC
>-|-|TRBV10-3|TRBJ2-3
CAIKLGLGTAFDTQYF
TGTGCCATCAAGTTGGGCTTGGGGACTGCTTTCGATACGCAGTATTTT
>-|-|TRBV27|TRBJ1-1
CASSFTSGTEAFF
TGTGCCAGCAGTTTCACCTCAGGGACTGAAGCTTTCTTT
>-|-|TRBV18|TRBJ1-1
CASSAYPGGNTEAFF
TGTGCCAGCTCCGCCTACCCCGGGGGGAACACTGAAGCTTTCTTT
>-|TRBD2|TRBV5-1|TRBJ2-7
CASSSLAGNAYEQYF
TGCGCCAGCAGCTCCCTAGCGGGAAATGCCTACGAGCAGTACTTC
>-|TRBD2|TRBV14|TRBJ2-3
CASSRTSGLRGDTQYF
TGTGCCAGCAGCCGGACTAGCGGTCTTAGGGGCGATACGCAGTATTTT
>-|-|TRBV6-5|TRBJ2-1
CASHSAGSAYNEQFF
TGTGCCAGCCACTCCGCGGGGAGCGCCTACAATGAGCAGTTCTTC
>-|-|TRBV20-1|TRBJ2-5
CSAREEETQYF
TGCAGTGCTAGAGAAGAAGAGACCCAGTACTTC
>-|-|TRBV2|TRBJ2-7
CASSPGATSF
TGTGCCAGCAGCCCTGGGGCCACTTCCTTC